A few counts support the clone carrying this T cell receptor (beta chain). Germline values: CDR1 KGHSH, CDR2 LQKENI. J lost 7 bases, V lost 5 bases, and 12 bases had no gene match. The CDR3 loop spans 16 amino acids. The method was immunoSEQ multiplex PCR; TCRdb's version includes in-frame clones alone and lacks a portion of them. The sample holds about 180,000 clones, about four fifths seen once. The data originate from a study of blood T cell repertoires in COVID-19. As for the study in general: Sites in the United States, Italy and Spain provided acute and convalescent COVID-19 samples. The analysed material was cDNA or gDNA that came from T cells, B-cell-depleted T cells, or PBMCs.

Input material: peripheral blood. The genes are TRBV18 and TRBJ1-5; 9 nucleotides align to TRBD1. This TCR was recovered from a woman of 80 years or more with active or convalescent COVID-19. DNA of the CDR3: TGTGCCAGCTCATCACTCGGACAGGGGATTGACCAGCCCCAGCATTTT. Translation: CASSSLGQGIDQPQHF.